This TCR beta chain was sequenced during a study of blood T cell repertoires in COVID-19. In the study overall: COVID-19 samples from acute and convalescent phases originated in the United States, Italy and Spain. T cells, B-cell-depleted T cells, or PBMCs supplied cDNA or gDNA.

As originally analysed: Estimates of nucleated cell counts were drawn from the amplification of reference gene primers. The protocol was immunoSEQ multiplex PCR, while the TCRdb copy is restricted to in-frame clones and leaves out a portion. The DNA gave D and trimming, while V, J and clone size come from that table. The table has about 240,000 clones, about nine tenths seen once. Trimming cost V 3 bases and J 5 bases; bases outside gene matches: 6. CDR3 size: 15 residues. Germline CDR1 reads SGHRS; CDR2 reads YFSETQ. The gene calls are TRBV5-1 and TRBJ2-3; 10 nucleotides agree with TRBD2. The source material was peripheral blood. The sequence derives from a man aged 55 to 70 who had recovered from COVID-19. The CDR3 coding sequence is TGCGCCAGCAGCTCGGGACTAGCGTTCGGAGATACGCAGTATTTT. Translated, it gives CASSSGLAFGDTQYF.